This TCR beta chain was obtained from a study of cytomegalovirus exposure and HLA in healthy donors. The PCR employed 60 Vbeta primers together with 13 Jbeta primers. Profiling relied on immunoSEQ multiplex PCR, and the TCRdb table lists in-frame clones only, not all of them. The repertoire holds 150,000 to 200,000 clones, with approximately 84% as singletons. General study points: For TCR beta chains, V- and J-gene trimming was later linked to a missense DCLRE1C variant. In a later analysis, DRB1 alleles had the most associated TCRs; HLA-C alleles the fewest. Judged likely to be a sequencing artifact was a cluster of highly shared sequence variants.

V gave up 6 bases and J gave up 7 bases; unmatched junction bases: 4. Looked up from germline, CDR1 is MNHNS and CDR2 is SASEGT. The length of the CDR3 is 14 residues. About this clone itself: The antigen is undetermined.

At the time of sampling, donors were nominally healthy, though unrecorded immune exposures were likely. The chain combines TRBV6-1 with TRBJ1-6; TRBD1 agrees at 9 bases. This sequence originates from a man in his fifties or sixties in good health and CMV-seropositive. Sequencing used PBMCs. CDR3 sequence (DNA): TGTGCCAGCAGCCTACAGGGGGCCAATTCACCCCTCCACTTT. It yields the protein CASSLQGANSPLHF.